These 8 T cell receptor beta chains share one sample of origin, sequenced in a study of blood T cell repertoires in COVID-19. The assay was immunoSEQ multiplex PCR, and TCRdb's table has in-frame clones only and misses some. There are 70,000 to 100,000 clones in the sample; 90% occur only once, and over 1.5% lies in the top ten. Sequencing was carried out using peripheral blood. These receptor sequences come from a man aged 60-69 years with acute or convalescent COVID-19.

The rearrangement uses TRBV6-2 or TRBV6-3 and TRBJ1-1; a weak D match, TRBD1 (6 bases). The CDR3 is 16 amino acids. CDR1 is MNHEY, CDR2 SVGEGT, per germline. V was shortened by 5 bases and J by 7 bases, with 23 bases between the two germline ends. The CDR3 bases are TGTGCCAGCAGTCAGGGACTTCCCCCGGGGGGCCTTGAAGCTTTCTTT. It encodes CASSQGLPPGGLEAFF.

The rearrangement uses TRBV27 and TRBJ2-1, with 8 positions matching TRBD2. This CDR3 comprises 15 residues. Germline assignment: CDR1 MNHEY and CDR2 SMNVEV (reference sequence). Losses at the gene ends were 6 bases for V and 3 bases for J; bases not matched to a gene: 7. The CDR3 sequence is CASRPAGEVYNEQFF. The CDR3 nucleotides are TGTGCCAGCAGACCAGCGGGAGAGGTCTACAATGAGCAGTTCTTC.

This clone appeared a single time. V is TRBV29-1 and J is TRBJ1-4; 7 bases are a match to TRBD1. Germline CDR1 and CDR2: SQVTM and ANQGSEA. V lost 4 bases and J lost 10; bases outside the gene matches: 9. The CDR3 has 13 amino acids. The CDR3 region has the DNA TGCAGCGTTGGAGGGGGACAGACGGGAAAACTGTTTTTT. Translation: CSVGGGQTGKLFF. Using reference TRBV29-1 and TRBJ1-4 for the parts outside the CDR3, the full variable domain is SAVISQKPSRDICQRGTSLTIQCQVDSQVTMMFWYRQQPGQSLTLIATANQGSEATYESGFVIDKFPISRPNLTFSTLTVSNMSPEDSSIYLCSVGGGQTGKLFFGSGTQLSVL.

This chain connects TRBV15 to TRBJ2-3; D is unresolved. Trimming took 0 bases from V and 3 from J, leaving 13 bases between them. Germline V CDR1 and CDR2: LNHNV, YYDKDF (reference sequence). The CDR3 extends over 16 amino acids. The CDR3: CATSRDRQVKTDTQYF. The CDR3 bases are TGTGCCACCAGCAGAGATCGGCAGGTGAAGACAGATACGCAGTATTTT.

The chain recombines TRBV10-2 with TRBJ2-5; D is unresolved. V lost 3 bases and J 3 bases, leaving 8 bases between the germline ends. CDR1 is WSHSY, CDR2 SAAADI, per germline. CDR3 size: 13 residues. The CDR3 loop is CASSEHGEETQYF. The CDR3, as DNA: TGCGCCAGCAGTGAACATGGAGAAGAGACCCAGTACTTC.

The rearrangement links TRBV10-3 to TRBJ1-1, with D possibly being TRBD1 (6 bases). Germline assignment: CDR1 ENHRY and CDR2 SYGVKD. Trimming stripped 6 bases from V and 4 bases from J, with 12 bases between. This CDR3 comprises 13 residues. The CDR3 DNA sequence: TGTGCCATCAGCTCAGACAGGCGCACTGAAGCTTTCTTT. It specifies CAISSDRRTEAFF.

This chain links TRBV4-2 with TRBJ2-5; 8 bases align to TRBD1. CDR3 length: 13 amino acids. Germline V gene data show CDR1 as LGHNA and CDR2 as YNFKEQ. J gave up 14 bases and V 1 base, and 9 bases lay outside the gene matches. The CDR3 nucleotides are TGTGCCAGCAGCCAAGCCCCGGACAGGGCCCCTTACTTC. Translated, it gives CASSQAPDRAPYF.

The rearrangement links TRBV4-3 to TRBJ1-3, with 7 bases aligning to TRBD1. The CDR3 loop spans 19 amino acids. Germline V gives CDR1 LGHNA, CDR2 YSLEER. J was trimmed by 1 base and V by 1 base; bases with no gene match: 13. Written as DNA, the CDR3 is TGCGCCAGCAGCCAAGCGGGACAGAAGAGCATGGGATCTGGAAACACCATATATTTT. Translation gives CASSQAGQKSMGSGNTIYF.